What follows are 19 T cell receptor beta chains derived from one specimen sequenced in a study of PD-L1 blockade in urothelial cancer. Data came from immunoSEQ multiplex PCR; TCRdb stores just in-frame clones and leaves some out. The sample yields roughly 20,000 clones, about 90% seen once. The sequenced sample was PBMCs, obtained around atezolizumab (anti-PD-L1) treatment. The origin of the receptors is a man over 45 with urothelial cancer.

The chain links TRBV5-4 to TRBJ2-5; 7 bases are a match to TRBD2. CDR1 and CDR2 from the germline V gene are SGHNT and YYREEE (reference sequence). The trim removed 4 bases at V and 5 bases at J, leaving 8 bases unmatched. The CDR3 length is 14 residues. CDR3 in DNA: TGTGCCAGCAGCAGCGGCGGGAGAGAGGAGACCCAGTACTTC. Protein: CASSSGGREETQYF.

The chain combines TRBV19 with TRBJ1-2, with D perhaps matching TRBD1 (5 bases). The germline V gene has CDR1 LNHDA and CDR2 SQIVND (reference sequence). The germline V and J ends were trimmed by 9 bases and 7 bases, with 9 bases remaining between them. This CDR3 contains 10 residues. CDR3 in DNA: TGTGCCAGATACCAGGGTGGCTACACCTTC. Protein sequence: CARYQGGYTF.

V is TRBV6-5 and J is TRBJ2-7; TRBD2 is a possible D gene (7 bases). The germline V gene encodes CDR1 MNHEY and CDR2 SVGAGI. The CDR3 covers 14 residues. V lost 6 bases, J lost 5 bases, and 17 bases lay in between. The CDR3 protein is CASRVSWGGNEQYF. The DNA of the CDR3 is TGTGCCAGCAGGGTCAGTTGGGGGGGCAACGAGCAGTACTTC.

This clone was recorded only once. This chain connects TRBV27 to TRBJ2-1; tentative D call: TRBD2 (6 bases). Germline V gives CDR1 MNHEY, CDR2 SMNVEV (reference sequence). CDR3 length: 14 amino acids. Trimming stripped 4 bases from V and 1 base from J, with 8 bases between. The CDR3 coding sequence is TGTGCCAGCAGTTCGGGACTTTCCTACAATGAGCAGTTCTTC. This gives the protein CASSSGLSYNEQFF.

The rearrangement links TRBV27 to TRBJ1-5; 7 nucleotides align to TRBD1. This CDR3 comprises 13 residues. Germline V gene data show CDR1 as MNHEY and CDR2 as SMNVEV (reference sequence). The J segment lost 4 bases and the V segment lost 6 bases, leaving 3 bases of the junction unmatched. CDR3 nucleotide sequence: TGTGCCAGCAGAGAGGACAGGAATCAGCCCCAGCATTTT. Translating it yields CASREDRNQPQHF.

This clone has just a few counts. This chain connects TRBV5-5 to TRBJ2-1; 11 bases align to TRBD2. Germline lookup yields CDR1 SGHKS and CDR2 YYEKEE (reference sequence). The V and J ends lost 2 bases and 0 bases, in that order; junction bases with no gene match: 10. The CDR3 is 19 amino acids. CDR3 loop: CASSFGGTSGTGSYNEQFF. In DNA form, the CDR3 reads TGTGCCAGCAGCTTTGGCGGGACTAGCGGTACCGGCTCCTACAATGAGCAGTTCTTC.

The chain employs TRBV25-1 and TRBJ2-7; possibly TRBD2 for D (5 bases). Between the trimmed V and J ends, which lost 7 bases and 2 bases, there was a span of 12 bases. The CDR3 totals 13 residues. Germline V gene sequence: CDR1 MGHDK, CDR2 SYGVNS. CDR3 nucleotide sequence: TGTGCCAGCATGTCGAGGGTCGCCTACGAGCAGTACTTC. Translating gives CASMSRVAYEQYF.

In this sample, this clone turned up once. The V and J genes are TRBV28 and TRBJ2-3; D unclear. This CDR3 has 11 amino acids. Germline lookup yields CDR1 MDHEN and CDR2 SYDVKM. The CDR3 loop reads CALRRGNTQYF. CDR3 coding DNA: TGTGCATTACGCCGAGGAAATACGCAGTATTTT.

The chain employs TRBV27 and TRBJ2-1; maybe TRBD1 (5 bases). The CDR3 has 15 residues. The ends were cut back, 7 bases at V and 0 bases at J, with 13 bases in the middle. Per germline, CDR1 MNHEY and CDR2 SMNVEV (reference sequence). The CDR3 sequence is CASIRQGSSYNEQFF. In nucleotides, the CDR3 is TGTGCCAGCATAAGGCAGGGAAGCTCCTACAATGAGCAGTTCTTC.

The CDR3 here is CASSYKYGTNEKLFF. The DNA for the CDR3 is TGTGCCAGCAGCTATAAATACGGGACTAATGAAAAACTGTTTTTT. The chain employs TRBV9 and TRBJ1-4; D unresolved. The germline V gene encodes CDR1 SGDLS and CDR2 YYNGEE. The germline V and J ends were trimmed by 4 bases and 2 bases, with 12 bases remaining between them. This CDR3 contains 15 residues.

The V call is TRBV5-1, the J call TRBJ2-3, with 7 bases identical to TRBD2. With 4 bases clipped from V and 4 bases from J, the junction kept 12 bases outside the gene matches. The CDR3 is made up of 16 amino acids. CDR1 and CDR2 from the germline V gene are SGHRS and YFSETQ. The CDR3 reads CASSPSIGGSADTQYF. CDR3 sequence (DNA): TGCGCCAGCAGCCCTTCCATCGGCGGGAGCGCAGATACGCAGTATTTT.

This chain links TRBV7-2 with TRBJ2-7; 7 positions agree with TRBD2. Looked up from germline, CDR1 is SGHTA and CDR2 is FQGNSA. This CDR3 has 16 residues. The junction had 13 bases not matched to a gene; V was cut back by 5 bases and J by 3 bases. DNA for the CDR3: TGTGCCAGCAGCCTACACGGGTCGGGAGGAAACTACGAGCAGTACTTC. Translating it yields CASSLHGSGGNYEQYF.

Only one count was recorded for this clone. The CDR3 DNA reads as TGTGCCAGCAGCTTACCGGGACTAGCGGGCTTGAACACCGGGGAGCTGTTTTTT. Translation gives CASSLPGLAGLNTGELFF. The chain recombines TRBV7-8 with TRBJ2-2, with 12 bases aligning to TRBD2. CDR1 and CDR2 (germline): SGHVS, FQNEAQ. The junction had 5 bases not matched to a gene; V was cut back by 2 bases and J by 1 base. This CDR3 contains 18 residues.

The chain joins TRBV5-4 to TRBJ2-1; no reliable D call. Germline V gene sequence: CDR1 SGHNT, CDR2 YYREEE (reference sequence). The CDR3 is made up of 11 amino acids. Trimming removed 4 bases at V and 10 bases at J, with 9 bases between. In DNA, the CDR3 is TGTGCCAGCAGCCGAGACACCGAGCAGTTCTTC. Translation: CASSRDTEQFF. Full variable domain (missing parts from reference TRBV5-4 and TRBJ2-1): ETGVTQSPTHLIKTRGQQVTLRCSSQSGHNTVSWYQQALGQGPQFIFQYYREEENGRGNFPPRFSGLQFPNYSSELNVNALELDDSALYLCASSRDTEQFFGPGTRLTVL.

The J gene is TRBJ1-1, the V gene TRBV4-1, with 7 positions matching TRBD1. The germline V gene encodes CDR1 MGHRA and CDR2 YSYEKL. Trimming took 0 bases from V and 4 from J; bases not matched to a gene: 11. There are 17 residues in the CDR3. This CDR3 is CASSQDNLRGLGTEAFF. Written as DNA, the CDR3 is TGCGCCAGCAGCCAAGATAATTTGAGGGGGCTGGGCACTGAAGCTTTCTTT.

The chain combines TRBV10-1 with TRBJ1-2; 8 bases align to TRBD1. Germline loops: CDR1 WNHNN, CDR2 SYGVQD (reference sequence). The CDR3 loop spans 13 amino acids. With V trimmed by 4 bases and J by 8 bases, 6 bases remained unmatched. CDR3: CASSAAGGGGYTF. CDR3 bases: TGCGCCAGCAGTGCCGCAGGGGGCGGAGGCTACACCTTC.

This clone has a handful of counts. J is TRBJ1-1 and V is TRBV2; the D gene is possibly TRBD1 (6 bases). Trimming took off 7 bases at V and 1 base at J, with 10 bases between the two ends. The CDR3 runs 13 residues. Per the germline V gene, CDR1 is SNHLY and CDR2 is FYNNEI. The CDR3 region has the DNA TGTGCCAGCATCATAGGGGGGAACACTGAAGCTTTCTTT. This encodes CASIIGGNTEAFF.

Note on this clone: This specimen includes other DNA sequences encoding the same CDR3. V usage is TRBV4-1 and J usage is TRBJ1-5; TRBD1 matches 8 bases. The germline V gene encodes CDR1 MGHRA and CDR2 YSYEKL. The CDR3 totals 17 residues. V lost 0 bases, J lost 4 bases, and 8 bases stayed unmatched. CDR3 nucleotide sequence: TGCGCCAGCAGCCAAGAAAGACAGGGGATGACAAATCAGCCCCAGCATTTT. It encodes CASSQERQGMTNQPQHF.

The V call is TRBV2, the J call TRBJ2-3, with 8 positions matching TRBD1. The CDR3 consists of 14 residues. The germline gives CDR1 SNHLY, CDR2 FYNNEI. With V trimmed by 6 bases and J by 6 bases, 8 bases remained unmatched. CDR3 sequence: CASRLQGVWDTQYF. The DNA for the CDR3 is TGTGCCAGCAGGTTACAGGGGGTGTGGGATACGCAGTATTTT. The full variable domain, completed using reference TRBV2 and TRBJ2-3, is EPEVTQTPSHQVTQMGQEVILRCVPISNHLYFYWYRQILGQKVEFLVSFYNNEISEKSEIFDDQFSVERPDGSNFTLKIRSTKLEDSAMYFCASRLQGVWDTQYFGPGTRLTVL.